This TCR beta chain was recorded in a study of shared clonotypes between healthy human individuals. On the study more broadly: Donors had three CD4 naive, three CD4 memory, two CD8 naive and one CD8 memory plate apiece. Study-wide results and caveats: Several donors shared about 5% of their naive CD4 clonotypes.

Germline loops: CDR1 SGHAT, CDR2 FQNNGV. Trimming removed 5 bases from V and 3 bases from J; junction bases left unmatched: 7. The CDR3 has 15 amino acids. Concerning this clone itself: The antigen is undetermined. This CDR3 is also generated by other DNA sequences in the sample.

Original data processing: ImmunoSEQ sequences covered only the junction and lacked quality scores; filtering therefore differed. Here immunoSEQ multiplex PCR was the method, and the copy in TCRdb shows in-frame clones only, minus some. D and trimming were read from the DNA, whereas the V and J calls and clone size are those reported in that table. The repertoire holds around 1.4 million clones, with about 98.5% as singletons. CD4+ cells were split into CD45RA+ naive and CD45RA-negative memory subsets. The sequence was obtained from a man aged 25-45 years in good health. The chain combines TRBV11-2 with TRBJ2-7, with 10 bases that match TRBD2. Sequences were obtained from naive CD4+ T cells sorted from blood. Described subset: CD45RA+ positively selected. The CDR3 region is CASSRQLAGSYEQYF. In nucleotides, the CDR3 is TGTGCCAGCAGCCGCCAACTAGCGGGGAGCTACGAGCAGTACTTC. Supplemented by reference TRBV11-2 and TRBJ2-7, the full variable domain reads EAGVAQSPRYKIIEKRQSVAFWCNPISGHATLYWYQQILGQGPKLLIQFQNNGVVDDSQLPKDRFSAERLKGVDSTLKIQPAKLEDSAVYLCASSRQLAGSYEQYFGPGTRLTVT.